The clone carrying this T cell receptor beta chain was seen once. Its antigen is currently unknown. The sample belongs to a study of shared clonotypes between healthy human individuals. Study results and limitations: Compared with clonotypes that all four donors shared, non-shared clonotypes had lower generation probabilities.

Sequencing used immunoSEQ multiplex PCR; TCRdb keeps in-frame clones, though not all of them. The top ten hold around 0.38% of the sample, which has roughly 1,500,000 clones, around 98.5% seen once. The TCR was taken from a man aged 30 to 39 in good health. Sequencing was carried out using naive CD4+ T cells sorted from blood. Subset indicated: CD45RA+ positively selected.

The CDR3 DNA sequence: TGTGCCAGCAGCCAAGTTTTTATAGCTATCAATGAGCAGTTCTTC. It is translated as CASSQVFIAINEQFF. This chain links TRBV14 with TRBJ2-1; no definite D call. Germline V CDR1 and CDR2: SGHDN, FVKESK. This CDR3 is built from 15 residues. V was shortened by 1 base and J by 6 bases, with 13 bases between the two germline ends. Based on the CDR3 plus reference TRBV14 and TRBJ2-1, the full variable domain is EAGVTQFPSHSVIEKGQTVTLRCDPISGHDNLYWYRRVMGKEIKFLLHFVKESKQDESGMPNNRFLAERTGGTYSTLKVQPAELEDSGVYFCASSQVFIAINEQFFGPGTRLTVL.